These 25 T cell receptor beta chains were sequenced from one sample in a study of CD8+CD57+ T cells in acquired aplastic anemia. Profiling that covered TCR beta VDJ and CDR3 relied on genomic DNA as its template. TCRdb reanalysed the reads using MiXCR and keeps one entry per CDR3 protein. Here the sample spans about 470,000 distinct CDR3 sequences, around 30% being singletons. Whoever was chosen for sequencing had shown CD8+CD57+ cell expansion by flow cytometry. The sequenced sample consisted of sorted CD4+, CD8+, or CD8+CD57+ T cells (not recorded which) from PBMCs. Receptor source: a human donor with aplastic anemia.

This clonotype was detected many times. This sequence joins TRBV20-1 and TRBJ2-7; D gene unclear. Trimming removed 1 base at V and 7 bases at J, with 5 bases between. Germline CDR1 is DFQATT and CDR2 is SNEGSKA (reference sequence). The CDR3 sequence is 10 residues long. The CDR3 region has the DNA TGCAGTGCTAGAGGGGGAGAGCAGTACTTC. Protein product: CSARGGEQYF.

This clonotype was recorded a few times. A much larger clone differs from this one at a single base, so this may be a read error. The gene calls are TRBV2 and TRBJ2-7; the D is unclear. Germline CDR1 and CDR2: SNHLY and FYNNEI. This CDR3 region has 12 residues. V lost 10 bases and J lost 2, with 12 bases in between. The CDR3 protein is CATQNSAYEQYF. DNA of the CDR3: TGTGCCACCCAGAACAGTGCCTACGAGCAGTACTTC.

This clonotype was recorded at least ten times. V and J are TRBV29-1 and TRBJ2-5; TRBD2 matches at 8 bases. After removal of 3 bases from V and 5 bases from J, the junction contained 11 bases not matched to a gene. Germline CDR1 is SQVTM and CDR2 is ANQGSEA. This CDR3 has 15 residues. The CDR3 reads CSVEGGSTGGETQYF. The DNA of the CDR3 is TGCAGCGTTGAGGGGGGTTCTACGGGAGGGGAGACCCAGTACTTC.

J is TRBJ2-1 and V is TRBV2; D could derive from TRBD1 or TRBD2 (6 bases each). The CDR3 spans 16 residues. Between the trimmed V and J ends, which lost 6 bases and 0 bases, there was a span of 15 bases. The V gene's germline CDR1 is SNHLY and CDR2 FYNNEI. In DNA form, the CDR3 reads TGTGCCAGCAGCCCAAGGGGGGATATCTCCTACAATGAGCAGTTCTTC. Protein product: CASSPRGDISYNEQFF.

The sample holds a few counts of this clonotype. V is TRBV4-1 and J is TRBJ2-5; TRBD2 aligns across 9 bases. The CDR3 spans 15 residues. CDR1 and CDR2 (germline): MGHRA, YSYEKL. With V trimmed by 4 bases and J by 2 bases, 5 bases remained unmatched. CDR3 bases: TGCGCCAGCAGCCCGACTAGCGGACTGCAAGAGACCCAGTACTTC. This codes for CASSPTSGLQETQYF.

This clonotype was counted many times. The rearrangement links TRBV10-3 to TRBJ2-3; a weak D match, TRBD2 (6 bases). Germline V gene lookup returns CDR1 ENHRY and CDR2 SYGVKD. With 8 bases removed from V and 3 bases from J, the gap between germline ends came to 21 bases. This CDR3 has 16 amino acids. CDR3 DNA sequence: TGTGCCATCCGTGGAACTGGGTCAGGAGGGACAGATACGCAGTATTTT. Residues: CAIRGTGSGGTDTQYF.

There are many counts of this clonotype. The J gene is TRBJ1-5, the V gene TRBV20-1; 10 positions agree with TRBD1. Germline loops: CDR1 DFQATT, CDR2 SNEGSKA (reference sequence). CDR3 length: 15 residues. V gave up 4 bases and J gave up 0 bases; unmatched junction bases: 3. CDR3 in DNA: TGCAGTGCTAAAGGGACAGGGGATAGCAATCAGCCCCAGCATTTT. Protein: CSAKGTGDSNQPQHF.

This clonotype has ten or more counts. This chain's CDR3 is CASSLSPGREYEQYF. The CDR3 region has the DNA TGTGCCAGCAGCCTAAGCCCGGGACGTGAATACGAGCAGTACTTC. The chain combines TRBV9 with TRBJ2-7; TRBD1 or TRBD2 may be the D gene (5 bases each). Trimming left V 4 bases short and J 4 bases short, with 18 bases between. In germline, CDR1 is SGDLS, CDR2 YYNGEE. CDR3 length: 15 residues. Drawing the rest from reference TRBV9 and TRBJ2-7, the complete variable domain is DSGVTQTPKHLITATGQRVTLRCSPRSGDLSVYWYQQSLDQGLQFLIQYYNGEERAKGNILERFSAQQFPDLHSELNLSSLELGDSALYFCASSLSPGREYEQYFGPGTRLTVT.

A few counts support this clonotype. V is TRBV7-2 and J is TRBJ1-1; D uncertain. V was shortened by 0 bases and J by 2 bases, with 7 bases between the two germline ends. Germline loops: CDR1 SGHTA, CDR2 FQGNSA. The CDR3 runs to 14 residues. CDR3 in DNA: TGTGCCAGCAGCTTAGCCATACTTAACACTGAAGCTTTCTTT. This sequence encodes CASSLAILNTEAFF. The variable domain in full, completed from reference TRBV7-2 and TRBJ1-1, reads GAGVSQSPSNKVTEKGKDVELRCDPISGHTALYWYRQSLGQGLEFLIYFQGNSAPDKSGLPSDRFSAERTGGSVSTLTIQRTQQEDSAVYLCASSLAILNTEAFFGQGTRLTVV.

This clonotype was picked up many times. This rearrangement joins TRBV7-8 to TRBJ1-1, with D unresolved. The germline gives CDR1 SGHVS, CDR2 FQNEAQ. The CDR3 has 14 amino acids. The V gene lost 3 bases and the J gene lost 1 base, with 9 bases spanning the gap. The CDR3 loop is CASSLSKRNTEAFF. The CDR3 DNA is TGTGCCAGCAGCTTGTCAAAAAGGAACACTGAAGCTTTCTTT.

This clonotype was observed at least ten times. V gene TRBV2 combines with J gene TRBJ2-7, with D possibly being TRBD2 (6 bases). Germline values: CDR1 SNHLY, CDR2 FYNNEI. This CDR3 comprises 11 residues. The V end was cut by 11 bases, the J end by 0 bases, with 8 bases between. CDR3 nucleotides: TGTGCCGGAGGGATCTCCTACGAGCAGTACTTC. The encoded protein is CAGGISYEQYF.

This chain uses TRBV29-1 with TRBJ2-7; either TRBD1 or TRBD2 may fit D (5 bases each). Germline V gives CDR1 SQVTM, CDR2 ANQGSEA. There are 13 residues in the CDR3. V was clipped by 6 bases and J by 4 bases, with 16 bases between them. This CDR3 reads CSVRDGVRYEQYF. Written as DNA, the CDR3 is TGCAGCGTGAGGGACGGGGTTCGATACGAGCAGTACTTC.

This clonotype was recorded at least ten times. The chain links TRBV25-1 to TRBJ2-2; D perhaps matches TRBD2 (5 bases). Germline V gives CDR1 MGHDK, CDR2 SYGVNS. The CDR3 runs to 15 residues. The germline V and J ends were trimmed by 4 bases and 3 bases, with 12 bases remaining between them. DNA of the CDR3: TGTGCCAGCAGTGGGAGAGGGTCCTACACCGGGGAGCTGTTTTTT. Residues: CASSGRGSYTGELFF. The variable domain in full, completed from reference TRBV25-1 and TRBJ2-2, reads EADIYQTPRYLVIGTGKKITLECSQTMGHDKMYWYQQDPGMELHLIHYSYGVNSTEKGDLSSESTVSRIRTEHFPLTLESARPSHTSQYLCASSGRGSYTGELFFGEGSRLTVL.

The gene calls are TRBV25-1 and TRBJ1-6; 11 nucleotides line up with TRBD1. V was pared by 5 bases and J by 7 bases, with 1 base of the junction left unmatched. The CDR3 extends over 14 amino acids. Germline assignment: CDR1 MGHDK and CDR2 SYGVNS. The CDR3 sequence: CASSWTGGNSPLHF. The CDR3 DNA follows: TGTGCCAGCAGTTGGACAGGGGGCAATTCACCCCTCCACTTT.

The V and J genes are TRBV2 and TRBJ2-1; 10 nucleotides agree with TRBD2. V lost 5 bases to trimming and J lost 5 bases; unmatched junction nucleotides: 6. The V gene's germline CDR1 is SNHLY and CDR2 FYNNEI. This CDR3 is built from 15 residues. The CDR3 sequence: CASSPLAGVNNEQFF. The CDR3 region has the DNA TGTGCCAGCAGTCCCCTAGCGGGGGTCAACAATGAGCAGTTCTTC.

This clonotype was counted a few times. This rearrangement joins TRBV20-1 to TRBJ2-7, with 8 bases that match TRBD1. CDR1 DFQATT and CDR2 SNEGSKA come from the germline V gene (reference sequence). J lost 3 bases, V lost 6 bases, and 13 bases had no gene match. CDR3 length: 15 amino acids. The CDR3 loop reads CSALIRQGFHYEQYF. As DNA, the CDR3 is TGCAGTGCCCTAATCAGACAGGGGTTCCACTACGAGCAGTACTTC.

This clonotype appeared many times. The chain combines TRBV7-2 with TRBJ2-7; D is undetermined. The V gene's germline CDR1 is SGHTA and CDR2 FQGNSA. V was cut by 7 bases and J by 2 bases, with 15 bases left in between. The CDR3 is 14 residues long. In DNA form, the CDR3 reads TGTGCCAGCACCAATACCTCGAACACCTACGAGCAGTACTTC. Amino acid sequence: CASTNTSNTYEQYF.

There are a few counts of this clonotype. The junction departs from germline at one end; a sequencing error may be responsible. J is TRBJ1-4 and V is TRBV15, with D possibly TRBD1 on 6 matching bases. CDR1 is LNHNV and CDR2 is YYDKDF in the germline V gene (reference sequence). The CDR3 contains 16 residues. The CDR3 DNA reads TGTGCCACCCGCAGAGATCGAGAGGGGGGCGATGAAAAACTGTTTTTT. Its translation: CATRRDREGGDEKLFF.

This clonotype has more than one count but fewer than ten. The CDR3 coding sequence is TGCAGTGCAACCAAACCACTACTAGGGGGCACAGATACGCAGTATTTT. Its translation is CSATKPLLGGTDTQYF. This chain links TRBV20-1 with TRBJ2-3; possibly TRBD1 or TRBD2 for D (5 bases each). The CDR3 runs 16 residues. V lost 6 bases, J lost 1 base, and 20 bases lay in between. Germline loops: CDR1 DFQATT, CDR2 SNEGSKA (reference sequence).

In its sample, this clonotype was seen many times. V is TRBV7-9 and J is TRBJ2-5; D unresolved. V was trimmed by 5 bases and J by 2 bases, leaving 12 bases between them. Germline values: CDR1 SEHNR, CDR2 FQNEAQ (reference sequence). The CDR3 is 14 amino acids. This chain's CDR3 is CASSATDKQETQYF. The DNA for the CDR3 is TGTGCCAGCAGCGCTACAGACAAACAAGAGACCCAGTACTTC.

In this sample, this clonotype turned up many times. The chain is built from TRBV7-2 and TRBJ2-7; TRBD2 matches 7 bases. The ends lost 4 bases at V and 8 bases at J; junction bases unmatched: 14. The length of the CDR3 is 15 residues. CDR1 and CDR2 from the germline V gene are SGHTA and FQGNSA. CDR3 sequence: CASSSPIPGRTQQYF. As DNA, the CDR3 is TGTGCCAGCAGCTCACCGATCCCCGGGAGGACACAGCAGTACTTC. Full variable domain (remainder filled in from reference TRBV7-2 and TRBJ2-7): GAGVSQSPSNKVTEKGKDVELRCDPISGHTALYWYRQSLGQGLEFLIYFQGNSAPDKSGLPSDRFSAERTGGSVSTLTIQRTQQEDSAVYLCASSSPIPGRTQQYFGPGTRLTVT.

This clonotype was seen a few times. The chain is built from TRBV19 and TRBJ1-5; 7 positions match TRBD1. After removal of 11 bases from V and 5 bases from J, the junction contained 12 bases not matched to a gene. Per the germline V gene, CDR1 is LNHDA and CDR2 is SQIVND (reference sequence). The CDR3 length is 14 residues. Here the CDR3 reads CAWSPTGTYQPQHF. In nucleotides, the CDR3 is TGTGCCTGGAGCCCGACAGGGACGTATCAGCCCCAGCATTTT.

Concerning this clonotype: At one end the junction does not follow the germline gene, possibly because of a read error. The chain employs TRBV10-2 and TRBJ1-2; weak D call: TRBD1 (5 bases). The germline V gene has CDR1 WSHSY and CDR2 SAAADI. CDR3 size: 12 residues. CDR3 amino acids: CASRVFGYGYTF. Here the CDR3 DNA reads TGTGCCAGCAGGGTTTTTGGCTATGGCTACACCTTC.

In this sample, this clonotype turned up many times. The V and J genes are TRBV5-5 and TRBJ1-6, with D hard to call. In germline, CDR1 is SGHKS, CDR2 YYEKEE (reference sequence). Deletions cut 1 base from V and 6 bases from J, with 14 bases between. The CDR3 loop spans 16 amino acids. DNA for the CDR3: TGTGCCAGCAGCTTGTCCAGCCTCGATGGTAATTCACCCCTCCACTTT. As protein: CASSLSSLDGNSPLHF.

As regards this clonotype: This CDR3 is missing its conserved last phenylalanine or tryptophan, likely due to a read error. The chain has TRBV27 and TRBJ1-2; possibly TRBD1 for D (5 bases). Germline V gene data show CDR1 as MNHEY and CDR2 as SMNVEV (reference sequence). This CDR3 region has 13 residues. Trimming left V 2 bases short and J 6 bases short, with 10 bases between. The CDR3 spells CASSLRQGDGYTS. CDR3 nucleotides: TGTGCCAGCAGTTTAAGGCAGGGTGATGGCTACACCTCC.